These 28 T cell receptor beta chains share one sample of origin, sequenced in a study of blood T cell repertoires in COVID-19. Profiled with immunoSEQ multiplex PCR; TCRdb holds only in-frame clones, not every one. The sample contains hundreds of thousands of clones, about 90% of which appear only once. The sequencing sample was made of peripheral blood. These receptor sequences come from a man younger than 35 with active or convalescent COVID-19.

CDR3: CASSQVAGPEEAFF. For the CDR3, the DNA is TGCGCCAGCAGCCAGGTTGCGGGTCCTGAAGAAGCTTTCTTT. The chain links TRBV5-1 to TRBJ1-1; D is uncertain. The CDR3 length is 14 residues. The V gene's germline CDR1 is SGHRS and CDR2 YFSETQ. V was cut by 4 bases and J by 8 bases, with 18 bases left in between.

CDR3 DNA: TGTGCCAGCAGCATGGACAGGAAGACTGGCACAGATACGCAGTATTTT. This gives the protein CASSMDRKTGTDTQYF. The chain recombines TRBV7-9 with TRBJ2-3; 7 bases agree with TRBD1. The germline gives CDR1 SEHNR, CDR2 FQNEAQ (reference sequence). V lost 5 bases to trimming and J lost 1 base; unmatched junction nucleotides: 9. The CDR3 has 16 residues. Combining the CDR3 with reference TRBV7-9 and TRBJ2-3 gives the whole variable domain DTGVSQNPRHKITKRGQNVTFRCDPISEHNRLYWYRQTLGQGPEFLTYFQNEAQLEKSRLLSDRFSAERPKGSFSTLEIQRTEQGDSAMYLCASSMDRKTGTDTQYFGPGTRLTVL.

The rearrangement links TRBV9 to TRBJ2-7, with TRBD2 matching over 8 bases. The J segment lost 0 bases and the V segment lost 7 bases, leaving 9 bases of the junction unmatched. This CDR3 contains 15 residues. Germline assignment: CDR1 SGDLS and CDR2 YYNGEE. This CDR3 reads CASASGGSSSYEQYF. In DNA, the CDR3 is TGTGCCAGCGCATCGGGGGGGTCAAGCTCCTACGAGCAGTACTTC. The variable domain in full, with the rest retrieved from reference TRBV9 and TRBJ2-7, is DSGVTQTPKHLITATGQRVTLRCSPRSGDLSVYWYQQSLDQGLQFLIQYYNGEERAKGNILERFSAQQFPDLHSELNLSSLELGDSALYFCASASGGSSSYEQYFGPGTRLTVT.

Here the CDR3 reads CSDGQGDYGYTF. CDR3 DNA sequence: TGCAGCGACGGACAGGGCGACTATGGCTACACCTTC. The V call is TRBV29-1, the J call TRBJ1-2, with TRBD1 matching 8 bases. CDR1 SQVTM and CDR2 ANQGSEA come from the germline V gene. The ends lost 7 bases at V and 3 bases at J; junction bases unmatched: 4. This CDR3 region has 12 residues.

In DNA, the CDR3 is TGTGCCACCAGTGATACGGACAGGGGGGATGGCTACACCTTC. Encoded protein: CATSDTDRGDGYTF. This chain connects TRBV24-1 to TRBJ1-2, with 10 bases matching TRBD1. Germline CDR1 is KGHDR and CDR2 is SFDVKD. V lost 3 bases and J lost 6; bases outside the gene matches: 3. This CDR3 is 14 amino acids long.

The sample holds one count of this clone. The chain is built from TRBV29-1 and TRBJ2-5; D possibly corresponds to TRBD1 (5 bases). Germline V gene lookup returns CDR1 SQVTM and CDR2 ANQGSEA. Trimming pared 2 bases from V and 3 bases from J, leaving 10 bases between. CDR3 size: 13 residues. CDR3 residues: CSVEIGREETQYF. CDR3 bases: TGCAGCGTTGAAATTGGCAGGGAAGAGACCCAGTACTTC.

Only one count was recorded for this clone. This chain joins TRBV7-3 and TRBJ2-3, with TRBD1 as a possible D gene (6 bases). CDR3 length equals 15 residues. Germline V lookup: CDR1 SGHTA, CDR2 FQGTGA. The ends were cut back, 5 bases at V and 3 bases at J, with 15 bases in the middle. In DNA, the CDR3 is TGTGCCAGCAGCCCAACAGGGTTAGGGACAGATACGCAGTATTTT. Residues: CASSPTGLGTDTQYF.

The chain links TRBV4-3 to TRBJ2-1; 7 positions match TRBD2. CDR3 length equals 18 residues. Per the germline V gene, CDR1 is LGHNA and CDR2 is YSLEER. The J segment lost 4 bases and the V segment lost 0 bases, leaving 12 bases of the junction unmatched. Here the CDR3 reads CASSQELWLAGVYNEQFF. CDR3 sequence (DNA): TGCGCCAGCAGCCAAGAACTTTGGCTCGCGGGGGTATACAATGAGCAGTTCTTC.

J is TRBJ2-1 and V is TRBV24-1, with TRBD2 matching 7 bases. Trimming cost V 9 bases and J 3 bases; bases outside gene matches: 13. This CDR3 has 16 residues. Germline V lookup: CDR1 KGHDR, CDR2 SFDVKD. For the CDR3, the DNA is TGTGCCACCTCGTTGCGCGGGAGTTCTAACTACAATGAGCAGTTCTTC. Its translation is CATSLRGSSNYNEQFF.

The CDR3 sequence: CASSLGGQVGNTEAFF. The DNA of the CDR3 is TGTGCCAGCAGCTTAGGGGGACAGGTAGGAAACACTGAAGCTTTCTTT. The chain links TRBV7-9 to TRBJ1-1; the match to TRBD1 covers 8 bases. Trimming took 1 base from V and 2 from J; bases not matched to a gene: 6. This CDR3 comprises 16 residues. Per germline, CDR1 SEHNR and CDR2 FQNEAQ (reference sequence).

The rearrangement joins TRBV24-1 to TRBJ1-1, with 7 bases fitting TRBD1. The germline gives CDR1 KGHDR, CDR2 SFDVKD. V was pared by 5 bases and J by 10 bases, with 12 bases of the junction left unmatched. The CDR3 length is 14 residues. The CDR3 DNA follows: TGTGCCACCAGTGGGGACGCAACAGGGGTTGGAGCTTTCTTT. Translation gives CATSGDATGVGAFF.

The V call is TRBV18, the J call TRBJ2-6, with 7 bases fitting TRBD1. The CDR3 extends over 17 amino acids. V lost 5 bases to trimming and J lost 0 bases; unmatched junction nucleotides: 7. Germline CDR1 is KGHSH and CDR2 is LQKENI. This CDR3 is CASSAGQVYSGANVLTF. The CDR3 bases are TGTGCCAGCTCAGCCGGACAGGTGTACTCTGGGGCCAACGTCCTGACTTTC.

This chain uses TRBV11-3 with TRBJ1-4; 8 bases map to TRBD1. The germline V gene encodes CDR1 SGHNT and CDR2 YENEEA. J gave up 0 bases and V 3 bases, and 9 bases lay outside the gene matches. CDR3 length: 18 residues. CDR3 nucleotide sequence: TGTGCCAGCAGCTTTTTAACCGGGACAGGAACAACTAATGAAAAACTGTTTTTT. It codes for CASSFLTGTGTTNEKLFF.

The rearrangement joins TRBV15 to TRBJ2-7; 9 bases match TRBD2. The length of the CDR3 is 16 residues. Germline trimming cut 5 bases from V and 1 base from J; bases unmatched to any gene: 9. In germline, CDR1 is LNHNV, CDR2 YYDKDF (reference sequence). The CDR3 bases are TGTGCCACCAGCTTAGCGGGAGATCTTGGTTCCTACGAGCAGTACTTC. Encoded protein: CATSLAGDLGSYEQYF.

The chain has TRBV4-3 and TRBJ2-1; the match to TRBD2 covers 15 bases. The V segment lost 4 bases and the J segment 12 bases; nucleotides outside the gene matches: 1. CDR1 LGHNA and CDR2 YSLEER come from the germline V gene. The CDR3 has 13 amino acids. CDR3 DNA: TGCGCCAGCAGCCGGGGACTAGCGGGAGGGCAGTTCTTC. It yields the protein CASSRGLAGGQFF.

The rearrangement links TRBV11-2 to TRBJ2-5; 7 nucleotides line up with TRBD1. J was trimmed by 5 bases and V by 4 bases; bases with no gene match: 10. Germline V CDR1 and CDR2: SGHAT, FQNNGV. The CDR3 consists of 15 residues. CDR3 bases: TGTGCCAGCAGCTCACAGGGGACGGTGGGGGAGACCCAGTACTTC. Protein: CASSSQGTVGETQYF.

The V and J genes are TRBV19 and TRBJ1-1, with D maybe TRBD1 (5 bases). Trimming removed 5 bases from V and 6 bases from J, with 16 bases in between. This CDR3 has 14 amino acids. Germline V gives CDR1 LNHDA, CDR2 SQIVND (reference sequence). The DNA for the CDR3 is TGTGCCAGTAGTCCCCTGGGGGGTCTTTCTGAAGCTTTCTTT. As protein: CASSPLGGLSEAFF.

The gene calls are TRBV6-5 and TRBJ2-2; 9 positions match TRBD1. V was pared by 6 bases and J by 6 bases, with 8 bases of the junction left unmatched. The length of the CDR3 is 15 residues. The germline gives CDR1 MNHEY, CDR2 SVGAGI. CDR3 loop: CASRSGQGDAGELFF. CDR3 bases: TGTGCCAGCAGATCGGGACAGGGTGACGCCGGGGAGCTGTTTTTT.

The rearrangement joins TRBV7-8 to TRBJ1-2; tentatively, D is TRBD1 (5 bases). V lost 5 bases, J lost 8 bases, and 15 bases lay in between. The CDR3 is made up of 13 amino acids. The germline V gene encodes CDR1 SGHVS and CDR2 FQNEAQ. The CDR3 DNA follows: TGTGCCAGCAGCCCTGGGACTTCTTGGGGCTACACCTTC. Translating it yields CASSPGTSWGYTF.

V usage is TRBV18 and J usage is TRBJ2-1; no firm D call. Trimming took off 8 bases at V and 8 bases at J, with 10 bases between the two ends. Germline CDR1 KGHSH, CDR2 LQKENI. The CDR3 is made up of 11 amino acids. The CDR3 protein is CASGDGYEQFF. The CDR3 coding sequence is TGTGCCAGCGGAGACGGCTATGAGCAGTTCTTC.

The chain recombines TRBV28 with TRBJ1-4; D is unresolved. Deletions cut 2 bases from V and 8 bases from J, with 18 bases between. The CDR3 covers 16 residues. From germline, CDR1 is MDHEN and CDR2 SYDVKM. As DNA, the CDR3 is TGTGCCAGCAGTTTACCCCCGGGAGCCGGTATGGAAAAACTGTTTTTT. Translation gives CASSLPPGAGMEKLFF.

The chain recombines TRBV6-5 with TRBJ2-3, with a possible D match to TRBD2 (6 bases). The ends were cut back, 2 bases at V and 5 bases at J, with 8 bases in the middle. Germline lookup yields CDR1 MNHEY and CDR2 SVGAGI. The CDR3 is 13 amino acids. CDR3 loop: CASSYLSGDTQYF. The CDR3 nucleotides read TGTGCCAGCAGTTACCTTAGCGGAGATACGCAGTATTTT.

This sequence joins TRBV20-1 and TRBJ2-3; D might be TRBD1 (5 bases). CDR1 is DFQATT and CDR2 is SNEGSKA in the germline V gene (reference sequence). With 6 bases removed from V and 3 bases from J, the gap between germline ends came to 7 bases. The CDR3 runs to 11 residues. The CDR3 nucleotides are TGCAGTGCCCGACAGACAGATACGCAGTATTTT. Translation gives CSARQTDTQYF.

The chain has TRBV7-8 and TRBJ2-7; TRBD1 agrees at 8 bases. This CDR3 is built from 14 residues. Germline assignment: CDR1 SGHVS and CDR2 FQNEAQ. V gave up 6 bases and J gave up 5 bases; unmatched junction bases: 9. The CDR3 DNA reads TGTGCCAGCAGACTACAGGGGGGTTGGGACGAGCAGTACTTC. The encoded protein is CASRLQGGWDEQYF.

The chain combines TRBV28 with TRBJ2-2; TRBD1 agrees at 7 bases. The CDR3 has 15 residues. V was clipped by 6 bases and J by 0 bases; unmatched bases: 4. The germline gives CDR1 MDHEN, CDR2 SYDVKM. CDR3 amino acids: CASSMGQSNTGELFF. The CDR3 DNA follows: TGTGCCAGCAGCATGGGACAGTCGAACACCGGGGAGCTGTTTTTT.

This clone was seen a single time. This chain links TRBV6-5 with TRBJ2-7; the match to TRBD2 covers 12 bases. CDR1 and CDR2 (germline): MNHEY, SVGAGI. J was trimmed by 3 bases and V by 5 bases; bases with no gene match: 5. This CDR3 is built from 15 residues. In nucleotides, the CDR3 is TGTGCCAGCAGTCCTAGCGGGGGGGCCTTCTACGAGCAGTACTTC. Translated: CASSPSGGAFYEQYF.

This sequence joins TRBV24-1 and TRBJ1-1; possibly TRBD1 for D (6 bases). Trimming cost V 0 bases and J 2 bases, with 12 bases left between them. The CDR3 covers 16 residues. In germline, CDR1 is KGHDR, CDR2 SFDVKD. The CDR3 reads CATSDLIEDSNTEAFF. As DNA, the CDR3 is TGTGCCACCAGTGATTTGATCGAGGACAGCAACACTGAAGCTTTCTTT.

The table lists this clone with a count of one. V gene TRBV6-5 combines with J gene TRBJ1-4; no clear D gene. Per the germline V gene, CDR1 is MNHEY and CDR2 is SVGAGI. The V end was cut by 6 bases, the J end by 0 bases, with 11 bases between. This CDR3 comprises 15 residues. CDR3 loop: CASRGSISTNEKLFF. The DNA for the CDR3 is TGTGCCAGCAGGGGGAGCATTTCAACTAATGAAAAACTGTTTTTT.